Included here is one T cell receptor beta chain sequence, with context. The sort gate was single viable CD3+CD4+CD8-CD45RO+ cells for memory CD4+ T cells. These data belong to a study of memory CD4+ T cells and cytomegalovirus serostatus. About the research overall: Donors were healthy Belgian adults, 9 CMV seropositive and approximately 23 seronegative.

Generated by immunoSEQ multiplex PCR, the TCRdb table keeps only in-frame clones and is missing some. Of some 64,000 clones in the sample, 75% to 85% were seen once. Germline V gene data show CDR1 as SQVTM and CDR2 as ANQGSEA. V was cut by 8 bases and J by 4 bases, with 14 bases left in between. CDR3 length equals 12 residues. V and J are TRBV29-1 and TRBJ1-2, with TRBD1 as a possible D gene (6 bases). Sequenced sample: memory CD4+ T cells from blood. The TCR was taken from an adult in good health and CMV-seronegative. As DNA, the CDR3 is TGCAGCTCAAGGGACACCTCCTATGGCTACACCTTC. The encoded protein is CSSRDTSYGYTF. Variable domain in full (rest from reference TRBV29-1 and TRBJ1-2): SAVISQKPSRDICQRGTSLTIQCQVDSQVTMMFWYRQQPGQSLTLIATANQGSEATYESGFVIDKFPISRPNLTFSTLTVSNMSPEDSSIYLCSSRDTSYGYTFGSGTRLTVV.